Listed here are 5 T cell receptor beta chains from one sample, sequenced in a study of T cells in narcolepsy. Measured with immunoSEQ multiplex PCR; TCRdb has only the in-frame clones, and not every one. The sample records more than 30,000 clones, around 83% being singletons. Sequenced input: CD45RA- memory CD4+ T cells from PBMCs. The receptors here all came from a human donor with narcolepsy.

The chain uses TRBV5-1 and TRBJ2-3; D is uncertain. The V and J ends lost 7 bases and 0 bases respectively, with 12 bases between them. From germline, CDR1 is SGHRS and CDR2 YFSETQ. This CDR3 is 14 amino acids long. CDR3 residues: CASRQRSSTDTQYF. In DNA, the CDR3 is TGCGCCAGCCGCCAACGATCTAGCACAGATACGCAGTATTTT.

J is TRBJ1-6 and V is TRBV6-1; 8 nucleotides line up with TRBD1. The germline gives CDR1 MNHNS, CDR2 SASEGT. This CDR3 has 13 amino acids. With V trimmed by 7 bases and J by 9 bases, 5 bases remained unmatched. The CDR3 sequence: CASTGQGASPLHF. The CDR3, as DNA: TGTGCCAGCACTGGACAGGGCGCTTCACCCCTCCACTTT.

The CDR3 loop reads CASSQDGRTEQYF. The CDR3 nucleotides read TGTGCCAGCAGCCAAGATGGTAGGACCGAGCAGTACTTC. The chain couples TRBV14 to TRBJ2-7; D remains unclear. Trimming shortened V by 0 bases and J by 6 bases, and 9 bases separated the two germline ends. This CDR3 has 13 residues. Germline loops: CDR1 SGHDN, CDR2 FVKESK.

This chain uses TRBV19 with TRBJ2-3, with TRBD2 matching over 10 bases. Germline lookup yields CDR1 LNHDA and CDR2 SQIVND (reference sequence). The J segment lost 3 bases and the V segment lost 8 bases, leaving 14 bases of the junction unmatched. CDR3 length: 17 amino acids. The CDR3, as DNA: TGTGCCAGTCTTGAGGGGAGGAGTAGCGGGGGGACAGATACGCAGTATTTT. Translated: CASLEGRSSGGTDTQYF.

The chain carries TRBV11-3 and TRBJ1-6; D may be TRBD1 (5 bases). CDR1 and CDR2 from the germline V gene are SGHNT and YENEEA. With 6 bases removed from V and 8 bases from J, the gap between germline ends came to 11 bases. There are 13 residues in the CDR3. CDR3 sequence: CASRKDTYSPLHF. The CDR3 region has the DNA TGTGCCAGCAGGAAGGACACCTATTCACCCCTCCACTTT. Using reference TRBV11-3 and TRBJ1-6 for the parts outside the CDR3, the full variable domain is EAGVVQSPRYKIIEKKQPVAFWCNPISGHNTLYWYLQNLGQGPELLIRYENEEAVDDSQLPKDRFSAERLKGVDSTLKIQPAELGDSAVYLCASRKDTYSPLHFGNGTRLTVT.